Below are 17 T cell receptor beta chains sequenced from a single sample in a study of tumor-infiltrating lymphocytes in primary liver carcinoma. With a constant-region primer, TCR beta cDNA was made from approximately 520 ng of total RNA. Libraries covering TCR beta were generated through three nested multiplex PCR rounds (using a slightly modified ARM-PCR). TRBV1-TRBV30 forward primers paired with a C-beta reverse primer drove the first two PCR rounds, about 10 cycles each. Each CDR3 protein gets one entry after TCRdb re-called the multiplex PCR reads with MiXCR. The sample lists about 99,000 distinct CDR3 sequences, 55% to 75% occurring once. The study co-extracted DNA and RNA from about 21-30 mg of unsorted bulk tissue. Sequencing was performed on liver tumor tissue from sampling region 5. As to subset: tumor region T5, tumor centre. The receptors shown here come from a woman aged 55-70 years with primary liver carcinoma and hepatitis B virus infection.

Comments on this clonotype: The junction departs from the called germline gene at one end, perhaps through a read error. The J gene is TRBJ2-5, the V gene TRBV6-1; 7 nucleotides match TRBD2. CDR1 is MNHNS, CDR2 SASEGT, per germline. The CDR3 loop spans 14 amino acids. The CDR3 sequence: CASTGLLLRETHYF. CDR3 bases: TGTGCCAGCACGGGACTATTACTTAGGGAGACCCACTACTTC.

The J gene is TRBJ2-2, the V gene TRBV5-4, with D tentatively TRBD2 (5 bases). Trimming removed 2 bases at V and 17 bases at J, with 28 bases between. The CDR3 is 16 residues long. Germline V gene data show CDR1 as SGHNT and CDR2 as YYREEE (reference sequence). The CDR3 nucleotides are TGTGCCAGCAGCTTCAGGACCCAGATAAACACCGGGGAACTATTTTTT. Translating gives CASSFRTQINTGELFF. Full variable domain (outside the CDR3, taken from reference TRBV5-4 and TRBJ2-2): ETGVTQSPTHLIKTRGQQVTLRCSSQSGHNTVSWYQQALGQGPQFIFQYYREEENGRGNFPPRFSGLQFPNYSSELNVNALELDDSALYLCASSFRTQINTGELFFGEGSRLTVL.

Comments on this clonotype: It is likely a read error, because the conserved phenylalanine at the end of the CDR3 is missing. Because the CDR3's place on the DNA is in doubt, the DNA is left out and the CDR3 is given as listed by TCRdb. The J gene is TRBJ2-1, the V gene TRBV6-1; no check of the table's D call, TRBD1, against the DNA was made. Germline values: CDR1 MNHNS, CDR2 SASEGT. The CDR3 is 15 residues long, counting both termini. CDR3 amino acids: CASSDSGASYNEQSL.

As regards this clonotype: Compared with germline, one end of the junction differs, possibly owing to a read error. This rearrangement joins TRBV11-2 to TRBJ2-4, with D perhaps matching TRBD2 (6 bases). The CDR3 has 14 residues. Germline V CDR1 and CDR2: SGHAT, FQNNGV. The CDR3 DNA reads TGTGCCAGCAGCCTGGCGGGATCGAAAAACATCCAGTACTTC. Its translation: CASSLAGSKNIQYF.

Worth noting for this clonotype: One junction end disagrees with the germline gene, perhaps due to a read error. The chain combines TRBV6-6 with TRBJ2-2; 10 bases align to TRBD1. The CDR3 loop spans 15 amino acids. CDR1 is MNHNY and CDR2 is SVGAGI in the germline V gene (reference sequence). The CDR3 DNA follows: TGTGCCAACAGGCCGACAGGGGGCGAATCCGGGGGGCTGTTTTTT. It yields the protein CANRPTGGESGGLFF.

This clonotype was seen just once. The V and J genes are TRBV7-9 and TRBJ2-7; no reliable D call. This CDR3 has 11 residues. Germline assignment: CDR1 SEHNR and CDR2 FQNEAQ (reference sequence). The germline V and J ends were trimmed by 5 bases and 10 bases, with 12 bases remaining between them. This CDR3 is CASSPPSDQYF. Written as DNA, the CDR3 is TGTGCCAGCAGCCCCCCCTCCGATCAGTACTTC. Full variable domain (outside the CDR3, taken from reference TRBV7-9 and TRBJ2-7): DTGVSQNPRHKITKRGQNVTFRCDPISEHNRLYWYRQTLGQGPEFLTYFQNEAQLEKSRLLSDRFSAERPKGSFSTLEIQRTEQGDSAMYLCASSPPSDQYFGPGTRLTVT.

In the case of this clonotype: This clone may be a read error of a much larger clone one base away. The chain couples TRBV10-2 to TRBJ2-7, with D unresolved. CDR1 is WSHSY, CDR2 SAAADI, per germline. The CDR3 contains 12 residues. The CDR3 spells CARSDAVGEQYF. The CDR3 DNA is TGCGCCCGCAGTGACGCGGTCGGGGAGCAGTACTTC.

The table lists this clonotype with a count of one. Without the conserved terminal phenylalanine or tryptophan, this CDR3 likely stems from a read error. CDR3 region: CASSQQHRYEQYI. CDR3 in DNA: TGTGCCAGCAGCCAACAGCACAGGTACGAGCAGTACATC. The chain employs TRBV5-4 and TRBJ2-7; tentatively, D is TRBD1 (5 bases). CDR1 is SGHNT, CDR2 YYREEE, per germline (reference sequence). V gave up 4 bases and J gave up 4 bases, with 12 bases separating them. CDR3 length: 13 amino acids.

At least ten counts were recorded for this clonotype. The chain is built from TRBV5-5 and TRBJ1-4; D remains ambiguous. Germline CDR1 is SGHKS and CDR2 is YYEKEE (reference sequence). CDR3 length: 13 amino acids. With 4 bases removed from V and 7 bases from J, the gap between germline ends came to 11 bases. This CDR3 reads CASSVMTSEKLFF. The CDR3 region has the DNA TGTGCCAGCAGCGTGATGACATCTGAAAAACTGTTTTTT.

With respect to this clonotype: A junction boundary mismatches the germline segment, possibly from a read error. The chain is built from TRBV28 and TRBJ2-3; 12 nucleotides match TRBD2. The germline V gene has CDR1 MDHEN and CDR2 SYDVKM. The CDR3 loop spans 14 amino acids. CDR3 sequence (DNA): TGTGCCAACAGTACCCTAGCGGGGGGGGATACGCAGTATTTT. Residues: CANSTLAGGDTQYF. Using reference TRBV28 and TRBJ2-3 for the parts outside the CDR3, the full variable domain is DVKVTQSSRYLVKRTGEKVFLECVQDMDHENMFWYRQDPGLGLRLIYFSYDVKMKEKGDIPEGYSVSREKKERFSLILESASTNQTSMYLCANSTLAGGDTQYFGPGTRLTVL.

A remark on this clonotype: One end of the junction varies from germline; a read error may be responsible. The chain employs TRBV11-2 and TRBJ2-5, with D perhaps TRBD1 (6 bases). CDR1 and CDR2 (germline): SGHAT, FQNNGV. This CDR3 spans 15 amino acids. The CDR3 bases are TGTGCCAGCAGCTTAGATCAGGGACACCAAGAGGCCCAGTACTTC. Its translation: CASSLDQGHQEAQYF.

A remark on this clonotype: The junction differs from germline at one of its ends, possibly a read error. The CDR3 loop is CTSSRGLADNEQSF. In DNA, the CDR3 is TGTACCAGCAGCCGTGGACTAGCCGACAATGAGCAGTCCTTC. This chain joins TRBV11-2 and TRBJ2-1; the match to TRBD2 covers 8 bases. Germline CDR1 and CDR2: SGHAT and FQNNGV. CDR3 length equals 14 residues. Complete variable domain (other parts from reference TRBV11-2 and TRBJ2-1): EAGVAQSPRYKIIEKRQSVAFWCNPISGHATLYWYQQILGQGPKLLIQFQNNGVVDDSQLPKDRFSAERLKGVDSTLKIQPAKLEDSAVYLCTSSRGLADNEQSFGPGTRLTVL.

The V gene is TRBV19, the J gene TRBJ1-6; D is ambiguous. Looked up from germline, CDR1 is LNHDA and CDR2 is SQIVND (reference sequence). The ends were cut back, 7 bases at V and 6 bases at J, with 16 bases in the middle. This CDR3 has 15 amino acids. CDR3 nucleotide sequence: TGTGCCAGTAATACTCAAAGGACGAGTAATTCACCCCTCCACTTT. Its protein is CASNTQRTSNSPLHF. Filled out from reference TRBV19 and TRBJ1-6, the complete variable domain reads DGGITQSPKYLFRKEGQNVTLSCEQNLNHDAMYWYRQDPGQGLRLIYYSQIVNDFQKGDIAEGYSVSREKKESFPLTVTSAQKNPTAFYLCASNTQRTSNSPLHFGNGTRLTVT.

This clonotype was seen at least ten times. The chain employs TRBV13 and TRBJ1-1, with D possibly being TRBD1 (5 bases). Deletions cut 2 bases from V and 5 bases from J, with 12 bases between. CDR3 length equals 14 residues. CDR1 and CDR2 from the germline V gene are PRHDT and FYEKMQ (reference sequence). The CDR3, as DNA: TGTGCCAGCAGCTTACTTGCAGGGCCAACTGAAGCTTTCTTT. Its translation is CASSLLAGPTEAFF.

Worth noting for this clonotype: A single base separates this from a much larger clone, so it may be a read error. The rearrangement joins TRBV28 to TRBJ1-2; 7 positions agree with TRBD1. CDR1 MDHEN and CDR2 SYDVKM come from the germline V gene. The length of the CDR3 is 14 residues. The trim removed 4 bases at V and 3 bases at J, leaving 5 bases unmatched. The CDR3 sequence: CASSSPTGDYGYTF. CDR3 DNA: TGTGCCAGCAGTTCTCCCACAGGGGACTATGGCTACACCTTC.

In regard to this clonotype: A junction end diverges from the germline sequence, so it may reflect a read error. V gene TRBV29-1 combines with J gene TRBJ2-1; 7 positions match TRBD2. From germline, CDR1 is SQVTM and CDR2 ANQGSEA. CDR3 size: 15 residues. CDR3 nucleotide sequence: TGCAGAGTTGAACGGCTTGCGGGAGAGGATAATGAGCAGTTCTTC. This gives the protein CRVERLAGEDNEQFF.

In the case of this clonotype: One end of the junction fails to match germline, which may point to a read error. V gene TRBV14 combines with J gene TRBJ1-5; D remains ambiguous. Germline V lookup: CDR1 SGHDN, CDR2 FVKESK. The CDR3 runs 14 residues. The CDR3 region is CSSSQRDLNQPQHF. CDR3 in DNA: TGTTCCAGTAGCCAAAGGGATTTGAATCAGCCCCAGCATTTT.